Sequencing of this T cell receptor (beta chain) was carried out in a study of blood T cell repertoires in COVID-19. Across the study: Specimens from acute and convalescent COVID-19 originated in the United States, Italy and Spain.

In the authors' workflow: The authors estimated nucleated cell counts from reference gene primer amplification. Only in-frame clones appear in the TCRdb table, and some are missing; sequencing was by immunoSEQ multiplex PCR. That table supplies the V and J calls and clone size; D and trimming were determined from the DNA. The sample has more than 200,000 clones, about 88% seen once. Germline CDR1 and CDR2: MNHEY and SVGEGT. CDR3 size: 16 residues. Trimming cost V 5 bases and J 0 bases; bases outside gene matches: 4. The rearrangement links TRBV6-2 or TRBV6-3 to TRBJ2-1, with 10 bases matching TRBD2. The sequence was obtained from a man in his forties with acute or convalescent COVID-19. The sequenced sample consisted of peripheral blood. In DNA, the CDR3 is TGTGCCAGCAGTGGGGGACTAGCGAGCTCCTACAATGAGCAGTTCTTC. This encodes CASSGGLASSYNEQFF.